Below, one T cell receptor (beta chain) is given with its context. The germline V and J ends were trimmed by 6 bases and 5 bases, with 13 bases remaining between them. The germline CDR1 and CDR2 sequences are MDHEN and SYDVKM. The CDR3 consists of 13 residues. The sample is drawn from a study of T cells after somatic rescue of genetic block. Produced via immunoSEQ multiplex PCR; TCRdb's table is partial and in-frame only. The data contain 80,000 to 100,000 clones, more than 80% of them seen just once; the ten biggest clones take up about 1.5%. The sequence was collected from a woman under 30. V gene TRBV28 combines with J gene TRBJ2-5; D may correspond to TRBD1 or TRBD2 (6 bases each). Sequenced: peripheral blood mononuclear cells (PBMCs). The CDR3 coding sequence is TGTGCCAGCAGCTTAGTAGGGGGGGAGACCCAGTACTTC. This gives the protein CASSLVGGETQYF.